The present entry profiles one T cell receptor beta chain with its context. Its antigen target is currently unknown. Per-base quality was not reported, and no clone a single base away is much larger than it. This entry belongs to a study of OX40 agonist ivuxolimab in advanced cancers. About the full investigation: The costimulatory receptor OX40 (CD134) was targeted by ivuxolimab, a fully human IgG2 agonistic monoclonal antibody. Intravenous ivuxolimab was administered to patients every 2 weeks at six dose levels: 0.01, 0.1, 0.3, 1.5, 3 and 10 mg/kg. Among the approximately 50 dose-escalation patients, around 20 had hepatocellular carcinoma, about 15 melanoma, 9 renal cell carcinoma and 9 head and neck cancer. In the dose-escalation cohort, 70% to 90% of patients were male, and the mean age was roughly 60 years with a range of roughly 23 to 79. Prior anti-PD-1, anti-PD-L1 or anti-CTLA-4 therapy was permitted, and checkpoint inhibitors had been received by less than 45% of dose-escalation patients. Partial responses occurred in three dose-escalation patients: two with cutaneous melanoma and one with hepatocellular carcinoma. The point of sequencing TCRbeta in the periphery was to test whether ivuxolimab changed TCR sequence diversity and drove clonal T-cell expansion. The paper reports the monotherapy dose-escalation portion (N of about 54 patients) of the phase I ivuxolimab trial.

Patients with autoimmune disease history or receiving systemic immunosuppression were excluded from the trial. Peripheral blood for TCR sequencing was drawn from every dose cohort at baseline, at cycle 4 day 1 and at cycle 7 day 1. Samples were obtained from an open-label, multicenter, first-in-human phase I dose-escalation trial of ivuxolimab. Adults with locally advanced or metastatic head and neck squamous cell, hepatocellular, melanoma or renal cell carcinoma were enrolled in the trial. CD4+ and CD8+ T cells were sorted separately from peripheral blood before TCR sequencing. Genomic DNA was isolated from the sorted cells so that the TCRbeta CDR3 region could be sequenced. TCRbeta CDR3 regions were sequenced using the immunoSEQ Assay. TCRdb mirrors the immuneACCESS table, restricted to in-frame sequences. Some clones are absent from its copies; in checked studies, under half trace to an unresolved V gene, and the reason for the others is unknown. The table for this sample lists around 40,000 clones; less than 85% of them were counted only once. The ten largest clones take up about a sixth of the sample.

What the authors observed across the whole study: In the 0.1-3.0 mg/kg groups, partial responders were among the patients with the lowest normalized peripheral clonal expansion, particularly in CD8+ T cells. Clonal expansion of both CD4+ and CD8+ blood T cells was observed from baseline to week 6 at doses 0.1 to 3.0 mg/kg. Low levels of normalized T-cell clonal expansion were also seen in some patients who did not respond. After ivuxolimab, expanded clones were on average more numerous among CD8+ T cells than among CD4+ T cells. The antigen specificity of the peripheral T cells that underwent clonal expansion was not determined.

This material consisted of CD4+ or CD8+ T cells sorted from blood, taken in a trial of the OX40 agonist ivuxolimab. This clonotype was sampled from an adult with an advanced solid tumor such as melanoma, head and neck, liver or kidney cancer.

The sequence in DNA is TGTGCCAGCAGTCCAGGGGGTCGCTACAATGAGCAGTTCTTC. Translation gives CASSPGGRYNEQFF. Recombination linked TRBV6-6 to TRBJ2-1, with 7 bases aligning to TRBD1. Taken from cysteine to phenylalanine, the CDR3 has 14 residues. Just the 42-base CDR3 DNA is kept, in frame starting at base 1. CDR1 and CDR2 are read off the germline V gene (reference sequence) as MNHNY and SVGAGI. Germline trimming: 5 bases from V, 3 bases from J; junction bases outside gene matches: 4.